The clone carrying this T cell receptor (beta chain) was observed a handful of times. Its antigen is still unknown. Unique molecular identifiers featured in how the TCRbeta library was prepared. TCRdb independently ran MiXCR on the PCR reads; one entry per CDR3 protein. The sample contains hundreds of thousands of distinct CDR3 sequences, about 16% of which appear only once. The CDR3 spans 21 residues. Trimming took 3 bases from V and 0 from J; bases not matched to a gene: 12. The sample is drawn from a study of T-cell reconstitution after alpha-beta-depleted transplantation in children. Study results and caveats: Counts and diversity of T cells one year after transplant came mostly from newly produced T cells. Reportedly, only several hundred clones from non-depleted graft cells drove alpha-beta T-cell counts at about two months. Some patients showed high day-60 TCRbeta diversity, which derived from surviving recipient T cells and thymic progenitors.

This TCR came from a male patient between 5 and 17 years old who had a stem cell transplant for acute lymphoblastic leukemia, so the T cells may come from the graft donor. Source: PBMCs, mostly from graft donor cells, taken 360 days after TCRalphabeta/CD19-depleted stem cell transplant. The chain combines TRBV7-1 with TRBJ2-6, with 12 bases lining up with TRBD2. TRBV7-1 is assigned to the ORF class and has an uncertain function. The CDR3 coding sequence is TGTGCCAGCAGCTCCCTCCTAGCGGGAGGGCCATACTTCTCTGGGGCCAACGTCCTGACTTTC. Its protein product is CASSSLLAGGPYFSGANVLTF.